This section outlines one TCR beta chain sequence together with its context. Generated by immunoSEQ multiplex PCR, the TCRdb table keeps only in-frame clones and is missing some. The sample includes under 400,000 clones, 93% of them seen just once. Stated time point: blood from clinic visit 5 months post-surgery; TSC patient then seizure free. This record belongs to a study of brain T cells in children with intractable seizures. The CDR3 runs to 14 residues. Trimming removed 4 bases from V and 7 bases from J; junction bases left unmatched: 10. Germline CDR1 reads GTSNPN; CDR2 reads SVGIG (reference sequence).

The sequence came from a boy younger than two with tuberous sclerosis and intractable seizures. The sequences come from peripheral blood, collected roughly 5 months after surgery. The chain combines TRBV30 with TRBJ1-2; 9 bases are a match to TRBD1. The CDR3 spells CAWKLGQGWRGYTF. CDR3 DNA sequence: TGTGCCTGGAAGTTGGGACAGGGATGGCGTGGCTACACCTTC. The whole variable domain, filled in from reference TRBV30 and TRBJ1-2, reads SQTIHQWPATLVQPVGSPLSLECTVEGTSNPNLYWYRQAAGRGLQLLFYSVGIGQISSEVPQNLSASRPQDRQFILSSKKLLLSDSGFYLCAWKLGQGWRGYTFGSGTRLTVV.